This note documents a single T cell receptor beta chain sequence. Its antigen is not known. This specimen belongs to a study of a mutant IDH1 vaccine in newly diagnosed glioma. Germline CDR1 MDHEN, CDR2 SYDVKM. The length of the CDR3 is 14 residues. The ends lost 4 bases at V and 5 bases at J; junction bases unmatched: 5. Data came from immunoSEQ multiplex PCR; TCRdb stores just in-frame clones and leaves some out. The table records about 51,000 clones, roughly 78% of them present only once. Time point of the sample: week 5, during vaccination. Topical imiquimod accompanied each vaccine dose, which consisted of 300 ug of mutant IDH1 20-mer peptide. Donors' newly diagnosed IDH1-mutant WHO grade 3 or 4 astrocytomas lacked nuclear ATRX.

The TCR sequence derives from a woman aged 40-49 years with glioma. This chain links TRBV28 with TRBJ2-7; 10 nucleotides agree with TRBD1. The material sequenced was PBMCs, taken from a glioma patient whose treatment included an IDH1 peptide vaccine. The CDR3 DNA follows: TGTGCCAGCAGTTCCGGACAGGGGGGGCACGAGCAGTACTTC. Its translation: CASSSGQGGHEQYF. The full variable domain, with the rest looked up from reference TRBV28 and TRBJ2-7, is DVKVTQSSRYLVKRTGEKVFLECVQDMDHENMFWYRQDPGLGLRLIYFSYDVKMKEKGDIPEGYSVSREKKERFSLILESASTNQTSMYLCASSSGQGGHEQYFGPGTRLTVT.